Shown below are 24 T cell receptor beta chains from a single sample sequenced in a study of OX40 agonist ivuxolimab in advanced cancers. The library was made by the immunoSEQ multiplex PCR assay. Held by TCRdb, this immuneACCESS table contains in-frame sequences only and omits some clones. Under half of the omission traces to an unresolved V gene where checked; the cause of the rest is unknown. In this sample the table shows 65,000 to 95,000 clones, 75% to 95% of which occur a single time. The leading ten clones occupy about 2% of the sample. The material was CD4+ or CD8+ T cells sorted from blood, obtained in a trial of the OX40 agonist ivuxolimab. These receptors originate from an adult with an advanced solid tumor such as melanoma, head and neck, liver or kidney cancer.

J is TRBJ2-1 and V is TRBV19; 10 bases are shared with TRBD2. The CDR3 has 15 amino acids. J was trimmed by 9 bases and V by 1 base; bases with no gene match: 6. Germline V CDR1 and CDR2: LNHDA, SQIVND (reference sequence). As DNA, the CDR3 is TGTGCCAGTAGTATAGTCACTAGCGGGGCCCGTGAGCAGTTCTTC. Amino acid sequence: CASSIVTSGAREQFF.

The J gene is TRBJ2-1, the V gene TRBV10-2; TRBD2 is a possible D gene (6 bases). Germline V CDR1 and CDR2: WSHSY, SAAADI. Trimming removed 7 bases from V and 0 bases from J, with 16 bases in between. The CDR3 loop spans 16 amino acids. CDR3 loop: CASILDPRGSYNEQFF. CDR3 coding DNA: TGCGCCAGCATCCTGGACCCGCGGGGCTCCTACAATGAGCAGTTCTTC.

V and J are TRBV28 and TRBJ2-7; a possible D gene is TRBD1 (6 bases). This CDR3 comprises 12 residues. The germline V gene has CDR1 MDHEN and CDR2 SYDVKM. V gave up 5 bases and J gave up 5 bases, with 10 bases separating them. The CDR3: CASSLYRDEQYF. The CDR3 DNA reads TGTGCCAGCAGTCTCTACAGGGACGAGCAGTACTTC.

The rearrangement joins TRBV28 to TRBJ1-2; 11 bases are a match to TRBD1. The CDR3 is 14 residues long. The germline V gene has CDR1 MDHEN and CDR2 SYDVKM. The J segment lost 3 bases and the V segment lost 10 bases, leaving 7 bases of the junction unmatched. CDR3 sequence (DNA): TGTGCCATCGGACAGGGGGCGCCGGACTATGGCTACACCTTC. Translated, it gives CAIGQGAPDYGYTF.

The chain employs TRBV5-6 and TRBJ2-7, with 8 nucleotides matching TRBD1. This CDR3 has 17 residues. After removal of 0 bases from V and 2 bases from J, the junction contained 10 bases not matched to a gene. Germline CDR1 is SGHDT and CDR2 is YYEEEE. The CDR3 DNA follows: TGTGCCAGCAGCTTGGCCCGGTGGGACAGGCGTCCCTACGAGCAGTACTTC. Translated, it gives CASSLARWDRRPYEQYF.

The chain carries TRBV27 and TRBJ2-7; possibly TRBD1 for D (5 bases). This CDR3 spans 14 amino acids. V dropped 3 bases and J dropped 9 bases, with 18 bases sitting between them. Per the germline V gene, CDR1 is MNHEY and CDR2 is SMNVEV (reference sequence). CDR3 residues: CASSLGQATSRQYF. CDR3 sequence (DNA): TGTGCCAGCAGTTTGGGGCAGGCTACCTCGAGGCAGTACTTC.

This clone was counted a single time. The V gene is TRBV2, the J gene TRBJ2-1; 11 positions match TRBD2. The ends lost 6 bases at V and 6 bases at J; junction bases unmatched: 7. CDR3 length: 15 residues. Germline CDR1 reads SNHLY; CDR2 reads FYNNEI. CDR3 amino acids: CASRKLAGASNEQFF. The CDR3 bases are TGTGCCAGCAGGAAACTAGCGGGAGCGTCCAATGAGCAGTTCTTC. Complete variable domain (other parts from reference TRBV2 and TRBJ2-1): EPEVTQTPSHQVTQMGQEVILRCVPISNHLYFYWYRQILGQKVEFLVSFYNNEISEKSEIFDDQFSVERPDGSNFTLKIRSTKLEDSAMYFCASRKLAGASNEQFFGPGTRLTVL.

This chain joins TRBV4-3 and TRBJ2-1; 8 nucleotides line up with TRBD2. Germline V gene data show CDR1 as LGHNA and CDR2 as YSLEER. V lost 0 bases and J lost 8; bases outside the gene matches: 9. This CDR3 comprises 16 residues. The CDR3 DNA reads TGCGCCAGCAGCCAAGACCGGGGACTAGACGGGGATGAGCAGTTCTTC. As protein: CASSQDRGLDGDEQFF.

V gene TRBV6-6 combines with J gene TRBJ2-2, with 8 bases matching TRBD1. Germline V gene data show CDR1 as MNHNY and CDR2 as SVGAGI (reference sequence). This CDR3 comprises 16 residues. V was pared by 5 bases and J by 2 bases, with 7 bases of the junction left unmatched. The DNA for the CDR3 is TGTGCCAGCAGTCCCGGGGACAGGAGAAACACCGGGGAGCTGTTTTTT. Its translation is CASSPGDRRNTGELFF.

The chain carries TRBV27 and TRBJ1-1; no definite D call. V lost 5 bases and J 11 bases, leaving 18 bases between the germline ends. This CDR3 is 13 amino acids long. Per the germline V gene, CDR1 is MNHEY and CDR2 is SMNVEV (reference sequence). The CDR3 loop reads CASSLGRELRAFF. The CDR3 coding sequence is TGTGCCAGCAGTCTCGGACGGGAGCTCCGGGCTTTCTTT.

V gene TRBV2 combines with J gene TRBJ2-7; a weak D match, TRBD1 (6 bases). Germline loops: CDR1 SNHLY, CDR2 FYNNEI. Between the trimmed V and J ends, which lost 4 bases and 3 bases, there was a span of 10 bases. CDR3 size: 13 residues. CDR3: CASSVRDNYEQYF. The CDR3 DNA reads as TGTGCCAGCAGTGTCCGGGACAACTACGAGCAGTACTTC.

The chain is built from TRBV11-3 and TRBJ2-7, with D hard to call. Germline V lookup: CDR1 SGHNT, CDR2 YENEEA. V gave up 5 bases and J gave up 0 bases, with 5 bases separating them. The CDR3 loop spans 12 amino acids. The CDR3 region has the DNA TGTGCCAGCAGCCCCAACTCCTACGAGCAGTACTTC. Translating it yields CASSPNSYEQYF. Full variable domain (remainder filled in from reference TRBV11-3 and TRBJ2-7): EAGVVQSPRYKIIEKKQPVAFWCNPISGHNTLYWYLQNLGQGPELLIRYENEEAVDDSQLPKDRFSAERLKGVDSTLKIQPAELGDSAVYLCASSPNSYEQYFGPGTRLTVT.

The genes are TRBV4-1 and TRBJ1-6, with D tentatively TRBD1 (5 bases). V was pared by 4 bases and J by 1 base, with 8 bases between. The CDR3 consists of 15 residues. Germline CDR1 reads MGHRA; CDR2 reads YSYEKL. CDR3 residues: CASSRGASYNSPLHF. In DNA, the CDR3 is TGCGCCAGCAGCCGAGGGGCGTCCTATAATTCACCCCTCCACTTT.

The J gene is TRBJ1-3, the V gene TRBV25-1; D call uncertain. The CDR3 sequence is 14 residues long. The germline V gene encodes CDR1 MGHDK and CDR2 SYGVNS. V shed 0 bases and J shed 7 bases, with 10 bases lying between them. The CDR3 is CASSEYNKGNTIYF. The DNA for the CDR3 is TGTGCCAGCAGTGAATATAATAAAGGGAACACCATATATTTT.

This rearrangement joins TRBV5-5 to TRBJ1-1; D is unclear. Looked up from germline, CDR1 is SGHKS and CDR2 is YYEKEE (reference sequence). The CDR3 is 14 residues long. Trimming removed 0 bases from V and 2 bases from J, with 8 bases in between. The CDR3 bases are TGTGCCAGCAGCTTGGTCGGTCAAAACACTGAAGCTTTCTTT. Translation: CASSLVGQNTEAFF. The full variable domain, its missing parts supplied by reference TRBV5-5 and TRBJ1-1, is DAGVTQSPTHLIKTRGQQVTLRCSPISGHKSVSWYQQVLGQGPQFIFQYYEKEERGRGNFPDRFSARQFPNYSSELNVNALLLGDSALYLCASSLVGQNTEAFFGQGTRLTVV.

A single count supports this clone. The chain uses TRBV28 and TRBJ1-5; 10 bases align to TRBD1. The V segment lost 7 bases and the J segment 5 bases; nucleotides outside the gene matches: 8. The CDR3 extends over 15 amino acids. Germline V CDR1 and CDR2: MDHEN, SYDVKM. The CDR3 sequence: CASISWTGGDQPQHF. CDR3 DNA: TGTGCCAGCATTTCATGGACAGGGGGGGATCAGCCCCAGCATTTT.

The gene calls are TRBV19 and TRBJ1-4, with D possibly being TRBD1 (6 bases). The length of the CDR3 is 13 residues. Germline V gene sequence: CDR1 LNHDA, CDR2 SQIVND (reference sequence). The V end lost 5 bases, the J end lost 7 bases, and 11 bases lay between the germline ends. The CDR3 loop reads CASSVQGSEKLFF. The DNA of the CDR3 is TGTGCCAGTAGTGTGCAGGGGAGTGAAAAACTGTTTTTT.

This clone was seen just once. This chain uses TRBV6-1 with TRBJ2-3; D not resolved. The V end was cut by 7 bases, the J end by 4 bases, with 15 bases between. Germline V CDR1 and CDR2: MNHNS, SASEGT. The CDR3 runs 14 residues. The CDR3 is CASIRLSRPDTQYF. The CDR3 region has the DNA TGTGCCAGCATAAGGTTGAGTCGCCCAGATACGCAGTATTTT.

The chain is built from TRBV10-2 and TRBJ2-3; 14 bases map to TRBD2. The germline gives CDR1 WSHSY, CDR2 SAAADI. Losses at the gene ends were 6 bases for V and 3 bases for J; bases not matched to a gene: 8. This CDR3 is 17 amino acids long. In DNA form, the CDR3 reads TGCGCCAGCAGGACGACTAGCGGGAGGGCCGGGACAGATACGCAGTATTTT. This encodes CASRTTSGRAGTDTQYF.

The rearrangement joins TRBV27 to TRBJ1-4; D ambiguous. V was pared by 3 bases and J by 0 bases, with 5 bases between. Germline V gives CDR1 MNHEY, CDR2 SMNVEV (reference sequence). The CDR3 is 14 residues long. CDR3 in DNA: TGTGCCAGCAGTTTCGGGGCAACTAATGAAAAACTGTTTTTT. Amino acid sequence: CASSFGATNEKLFF.

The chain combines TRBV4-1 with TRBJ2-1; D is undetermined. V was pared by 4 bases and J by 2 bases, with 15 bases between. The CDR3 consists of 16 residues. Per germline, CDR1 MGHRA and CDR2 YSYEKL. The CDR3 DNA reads TGCGCCAGCAGCCTCACGGTTGTGGCCGCCTACAATGAGCAGTTCTTC. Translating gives CASSLTVVAAYNEQFF.

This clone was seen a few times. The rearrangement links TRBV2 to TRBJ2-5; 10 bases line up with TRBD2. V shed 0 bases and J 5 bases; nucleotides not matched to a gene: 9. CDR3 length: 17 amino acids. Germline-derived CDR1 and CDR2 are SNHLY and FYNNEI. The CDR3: CASSEALLAGGRETQYF. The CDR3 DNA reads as TGTGCCAGCAGTGAAGCGCTGTTAGCGGGAGGCCGGGAGACCCAGTACTTC. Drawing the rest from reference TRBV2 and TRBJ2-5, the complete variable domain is EPEVTQTPSHQVTQMGQEVILRCVPISNHLYFYWYRQILGQKVEFLVSFYNNEISEKSEIFDDQFSVERPDGSNFTLKIRSTKLEDSAMYFCASSEALLAGGRETQYFGPGTRLLVL.

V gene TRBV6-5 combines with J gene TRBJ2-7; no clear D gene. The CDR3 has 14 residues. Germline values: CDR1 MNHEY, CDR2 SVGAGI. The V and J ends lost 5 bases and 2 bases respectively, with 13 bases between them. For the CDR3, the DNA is TGTGCCAGCAGTAAAGGACCTGCCCCCTACGAGCAGTACTTC. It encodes CASSKGPAPYEQYF.

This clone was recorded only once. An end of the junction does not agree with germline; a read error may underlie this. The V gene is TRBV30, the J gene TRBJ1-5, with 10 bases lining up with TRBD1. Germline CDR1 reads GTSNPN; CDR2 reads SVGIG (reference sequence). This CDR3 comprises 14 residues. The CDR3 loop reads CTWSGQGGDQPQHF. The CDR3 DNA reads TGTACCTGGAGTGGACAGGGGGGGGATCAGCCCCAGCATTTT.